This TCR beta chain was sequenced during a study of naive and memory T cell subsets. Treatment noted: skin biopsy from PPD injection site in Mantoux-positive individual. An oligonucleotide containing a UMI was ligated to the 3' end of TCR cDNA. In this sample, this clonotype turned up many times. Ligated cDNA underwent four rounds of PCR with nested alpha and beta constant region primers and SP2. In TCRdb, the UMI-ligation and nested PCR reads were re-called with MiXCR into one record per CDR3 protein. This table has 35,000 to 40,000 distinct CDR3 sequences, 11% appearing once. Germline lookup yields CDR1 SGHNT and CDR2 YYREEE (reference sequence). This CDR3 contains 18 residues. Trimming removed 0 bases from V and 3 bases from J, with 21 bases in between.

The sequencing used skin, collected from a tuberculin skin test site. This chain uses TRBV5-4 with TRBJ2-5, with D perhaps matching TRBD2 (5 bases). This clonotype originated in an adult in good health. The chain's CDR3 is CASSLAHLASRTKETQYF. The CDR3 DNA reads as TGTGCCAGCAGCTTGGCTCACCTAGCCAGCAGAACCAAAGAGACCCAGTACTTC.